The clone carrying this T cell receptor (beta chain) was recorded many times. Its antigen is still unknown. In building TCR beta libraries, iRepertoire HTBI primers were used together with Arm-PCR of CDR3 regions. In TCRdb, the multiplex PCR reads were re-called with MiXCR into one record per CDR3 protein. Of around 400,000 distinct CDR3 sequences listed, roughly a sixth are singletons. This sample was taken from a study of regulatory T cells in long-lasting Graves disease. About the research overall: Prior antithyroid drug treatment in newly diagnosed Graves' patients lasted under 3 months. Study results and limitations: Investigators studied peripheral blood only, not thyroid tissue.

The sample's time point: newly diagnosed GD, antithyroid drugs for less than 3 months. From PBMCs, RNA was extracted and then used to make the TCR library. Diagnoses of Graves' disease were made by American Thyroid Association guidelines. EDTA tubes received approximately 10 milliliters of drawn peripheral blood. The CDR3 spans 18 residues. The germline V gene encodes CDR1 KGHDR and CDR2 SFDVKD. V was pared by 3 bases and J by 3 bases, with 20 bases between. The source was peripheral blood mononuclear cells (PBMCs), collected at new diagnosis, from a patient treated with antithyroid drugs. The sequence was obtained from a female donor with Graves disease. The chain combines TRBV24-1 with TRBJ2-4; TRBD2 might be the D (5 bases). CDR3 DNA sequence: TGTGCCACCAGTGATCCACGCGCCGCCGGGGTGGACAAAAACATTCAGTACTTC. Translation gives CATSDPRAAGVDKNIQYF.